The clone carrying this T cell receptor (beta chain) was seen ten or more times. Its antigen is not identified. This entry is derived from a study of blood T cells in healthy people across ages. A second PCR of roughly 7 to 11 cycles used a sample-barcoded 5' primer and a J-beta primer mix. TCRdb passed the 5' RACE reads through MiXCR, listing each CDR3 protein once. The data hold about a million distinct CDR3 sequences, with 30% to 40% observed a single time. Germline V gene lookup returns CDR1 LGHNA and CDR2 YSLEER. V was pared by 0 bases and J by 8 bases, with 17 bases between. This CDR3 comprises 16 residues. Study-wide results and limits: Investigators viewed diversity estimates from one million T cells as underestimates, the study reported.

This sequence joins TRBV4-3 and TRBJ2-4; D is perhaps TRBD2 (6 bases). The TCR was taken from a man aged 18-30 years in good health. Sequenced material: blood. CDR3 nucleotides: TGCGCCAGCAGCCAAGATGGGGCCGGGTCGGGGGACATTCAGTACTTC. Its protein is CASSQDGAGSGDIQYF.